This T cell receptor beta chain was profiled in a study of blood T cell repertoires in COVID-19. Across the study: Sources were T cells, B-cell-depleted T cells, or PBMCs; the material itself was cDNA or gDNA.

The table came from immunoSEQ multiplex PCR; TCRdb's copy has only in-frame clones and leaves some out. The profile shows about 48,000 clones, over 65% of them singletons. V was clipped by 4 bases and J by 4 bases; unmatched bases: 8. The CDR3 is made up of 16 amino acids. CDR1 and CDR2 from the germline V gene are SEHNR and FQNEAQ (reference sequence). This clonotype was obtained from a woman aged 60-75 years with acute or convalescent COVID-19. The chain has TRBV7-9 and TRBJ2-1; 9 bases are shared with TRBD1. The sequenced sample consisted of peripheral blood. Here the CDR3 DNA reads TGTGCCAGCAGCTCGCGTACAGGGGGCATGTACAATGAGCAGTTCTTC. Translation: CASSSRTGGMYNEQFF.